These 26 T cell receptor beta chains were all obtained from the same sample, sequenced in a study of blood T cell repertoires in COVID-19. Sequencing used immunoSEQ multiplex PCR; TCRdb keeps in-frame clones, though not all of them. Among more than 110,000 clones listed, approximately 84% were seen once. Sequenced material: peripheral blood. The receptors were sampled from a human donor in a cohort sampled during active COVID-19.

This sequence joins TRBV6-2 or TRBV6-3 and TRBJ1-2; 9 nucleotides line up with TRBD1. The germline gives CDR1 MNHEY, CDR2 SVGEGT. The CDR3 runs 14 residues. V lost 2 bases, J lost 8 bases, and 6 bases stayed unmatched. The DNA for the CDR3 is TGTGCCAGCAGTTACACAGGGGGCCTTGAAGGCTACACCTTC. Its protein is CASSYTGGLEGYTF.

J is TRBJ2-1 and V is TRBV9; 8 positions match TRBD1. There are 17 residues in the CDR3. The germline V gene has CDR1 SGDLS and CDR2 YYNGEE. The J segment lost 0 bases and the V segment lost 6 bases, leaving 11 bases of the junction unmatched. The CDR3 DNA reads TGTGCCAGCAACGAAGGACAGGGTACAATCTCCTACAATGAGCAGTTCTTC. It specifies CASNEGQGTISYNEQFF.

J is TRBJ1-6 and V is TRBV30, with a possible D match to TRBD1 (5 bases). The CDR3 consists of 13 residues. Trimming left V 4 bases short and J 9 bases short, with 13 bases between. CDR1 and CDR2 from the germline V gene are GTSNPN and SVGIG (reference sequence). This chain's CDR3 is CAWMGGLGSPLHF. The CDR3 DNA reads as TGTGCCTGGATGGGGGGTTTGGGTTCACCCCTCCACTTT. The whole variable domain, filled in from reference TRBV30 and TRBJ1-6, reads SQTIHQWPATLVQPVGSPLSLECTVEGTSNPNLYWYRQAAGRGLQLLFYSVGIGQISSEVPQNLSASRPQDRQFILSSKKLLLSDSGFYLCAWMGGLGSPLHFGNGTRLTVT.

DNA of the CDR3: TGCGCCAGCAGCTTGTCCCCGGTTGACTATGGCTACACCTTC. It translates to CASSLSPVDYGYTF. The chain links TRBV5-1 to TRBJ1-2; no clear D gene. V lost 1 base and J lost 3, with 10 bases in between. Germline V CDR1 and CDR2: SGHRS, YFSETQ. CDR3 length equals 14 residues.

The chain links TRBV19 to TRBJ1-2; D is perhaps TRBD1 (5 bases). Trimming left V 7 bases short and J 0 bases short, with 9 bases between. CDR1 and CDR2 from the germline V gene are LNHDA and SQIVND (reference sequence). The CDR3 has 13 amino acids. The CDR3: CASTGLANYGYTF. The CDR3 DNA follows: TGTGCCAGTACAGGGCTGGCTAACTATGGCTACACCTTC.

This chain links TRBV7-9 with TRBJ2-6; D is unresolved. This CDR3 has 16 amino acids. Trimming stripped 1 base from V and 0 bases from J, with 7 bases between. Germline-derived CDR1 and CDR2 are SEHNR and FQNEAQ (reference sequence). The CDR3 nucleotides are TGTGCCAGCAGCTTAGGAACTGGCTCTGGGGCCAACGTCCTGACTTTC. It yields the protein CASSLGTGSGANVLTF.

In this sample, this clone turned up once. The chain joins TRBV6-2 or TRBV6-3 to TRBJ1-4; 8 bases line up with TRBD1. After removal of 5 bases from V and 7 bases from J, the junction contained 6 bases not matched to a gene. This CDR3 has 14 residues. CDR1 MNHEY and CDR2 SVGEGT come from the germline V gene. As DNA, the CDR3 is TGTGCCAGCAGTCTAAGTGGGACAGGTGAAAAACTGTTTTTT. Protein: CASSLSGTGEKLFF.

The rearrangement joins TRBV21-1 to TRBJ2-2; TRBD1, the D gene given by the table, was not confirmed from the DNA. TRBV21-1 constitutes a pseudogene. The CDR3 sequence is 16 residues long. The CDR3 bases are TGTGCCAGCAGCAAAGACGGGACAGAAAACACCGGGGAGCTGTTTTTT. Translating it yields CASSKDGTENTGELFF.

CDR3 region: CASSLEETQYF. The CDR3 DNA is TGTGCCAGCAGCCTCGAGGAGACCCAGTACTTC. The V call is TRBV12-3 or TRBV12-4, the J call TRBJ2-5; D is unclear. This CDR3 is built from 11 residues. V was trimmed by 6 bases and J by 5 bases, leaving 7 bases between them.

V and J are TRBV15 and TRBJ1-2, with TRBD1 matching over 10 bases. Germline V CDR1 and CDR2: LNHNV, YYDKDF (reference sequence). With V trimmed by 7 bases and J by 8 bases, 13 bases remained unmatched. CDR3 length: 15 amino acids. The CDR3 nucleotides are TGTGCCACCAAGGACCTCGTCGGGACAGGGGAAGGCTACACCTTC. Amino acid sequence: CATKDLVGTGEGYTF.

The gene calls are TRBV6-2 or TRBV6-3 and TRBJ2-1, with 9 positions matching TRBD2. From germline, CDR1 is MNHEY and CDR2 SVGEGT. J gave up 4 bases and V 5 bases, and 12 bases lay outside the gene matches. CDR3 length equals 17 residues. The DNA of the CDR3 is TGTGCCAGCAGTGCAACGCTAGCGGGACCTCTTTACAATGAGCAGTTCTTC. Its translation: CASSATLAGPLYNEQFF.

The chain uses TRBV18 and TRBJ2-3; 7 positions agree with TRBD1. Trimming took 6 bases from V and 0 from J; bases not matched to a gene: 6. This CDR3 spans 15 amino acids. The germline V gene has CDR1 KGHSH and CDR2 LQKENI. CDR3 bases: TGTGCCAGCTCGCGACAGGGATGGAGCACAGATACGCAGTATTTT. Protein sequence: CASSRQGWSTDTQYF.

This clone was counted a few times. DNA of the CDR3: TGTGCCAGCAGCCAAGACCCAGGGGTCACGGCCGGGGAGCTGTTTTTT. Its protein product is CASSQDPGVTAGELFF. This chain connects TRBV4-2 to TRBJ2-2; tentative D call: TRBD1 (6 bases). The CDR3 length is 16 residues. Germline values: CDR1 LGHNA, CDR2 YNFKEQ. Trimming left V 0 bases short and J 6 bases short, with 14 bases between.

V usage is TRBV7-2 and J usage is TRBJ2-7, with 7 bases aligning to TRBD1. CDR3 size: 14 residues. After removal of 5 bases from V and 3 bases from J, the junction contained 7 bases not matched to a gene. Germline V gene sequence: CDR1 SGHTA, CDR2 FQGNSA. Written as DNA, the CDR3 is TGTGCCAGCAGCGACCGACAGGGTGGCTACGAGCAGTACTTC. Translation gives CASSDRQGGYEQYF. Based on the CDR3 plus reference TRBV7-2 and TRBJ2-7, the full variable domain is GAGVSQSPSNKVTEKGKDVELRCDPISGHTALYWYRQSLGQGLEFLIYFQGNSAPDKSGLPSDRFSAERTGGSVSTLTIQRTQQEDSAVYLCASSDRQGGYEQYFGPGTRLTVT.

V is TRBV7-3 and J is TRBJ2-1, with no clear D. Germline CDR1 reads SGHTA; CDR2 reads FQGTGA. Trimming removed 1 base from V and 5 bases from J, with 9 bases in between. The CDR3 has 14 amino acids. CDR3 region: CASSLSPTDNEQFF. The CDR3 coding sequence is TGTGCCAGCAGCTTAAGCCCAACAGACAATGAGCAGTTCTTC.

CDR3 nucleotides: TGTGCCAGCAGTATAATAGCGGGGGGGCATGTCAATGAGCAGTTCTTC. It codes for CASSIIAGGHVNEQFF. This rearrangement joins TRBV28 to TRBJ2-1; 11 positions match TRBD2. The V gene end was trimmed by 5 bases and the J gene end by 6 bases; junction bases not matched to a gene: 9. Germline lookup yields CDR1 MDHEN and CDR2 SYDVKM. This CDR3 is built from 16 residues. Full variable domain (remainder filled in from reference TRBV28 and TRBJ2-1): DVKVTQSSRYLVKRTGEKVFLECVQDMDHENMFWYRQDPGLGLRLIYFSYDVKMKEKGDIPEGYSVSREKKERFSLILESASTNQTSMYLCASSIIAGGHVNEQFFGPGTRLTVL.

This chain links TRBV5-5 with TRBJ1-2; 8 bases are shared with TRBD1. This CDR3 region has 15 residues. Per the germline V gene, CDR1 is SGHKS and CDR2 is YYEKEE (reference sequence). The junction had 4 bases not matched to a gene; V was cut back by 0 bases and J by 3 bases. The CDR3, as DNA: TGTGCCAGCAGCTTGGTACCGGGACAGGACTATGGCTACACCTTC. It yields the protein CASSLVPGQDYGYTF.

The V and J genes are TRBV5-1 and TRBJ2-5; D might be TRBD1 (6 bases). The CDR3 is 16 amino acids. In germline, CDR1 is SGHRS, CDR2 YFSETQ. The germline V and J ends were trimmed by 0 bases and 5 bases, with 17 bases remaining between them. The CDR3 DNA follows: TGCGCCAGCAGCTTGGCTCTGGGCAGGGGAAGCGAGACCCAGTACTTC. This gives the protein CASSLALGRGSETQYF.

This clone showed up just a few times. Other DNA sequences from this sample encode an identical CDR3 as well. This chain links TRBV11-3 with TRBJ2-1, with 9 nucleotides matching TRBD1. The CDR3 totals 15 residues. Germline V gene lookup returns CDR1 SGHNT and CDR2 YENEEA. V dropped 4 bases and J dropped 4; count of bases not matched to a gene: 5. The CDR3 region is CASSSGQGTYNEQFF. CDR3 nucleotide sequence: TGTGCCAGCAGCTCGGGACAGGGAACTTACAATGAGCAGTTCTTC.

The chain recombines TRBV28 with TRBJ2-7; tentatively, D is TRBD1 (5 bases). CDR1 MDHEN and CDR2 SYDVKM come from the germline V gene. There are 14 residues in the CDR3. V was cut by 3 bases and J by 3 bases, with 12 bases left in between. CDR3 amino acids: CASSFTRQIYEQYF. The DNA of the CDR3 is TGTGCCAGCAGTTTCACCAGACAGATCTACGAGCAGTACTTC. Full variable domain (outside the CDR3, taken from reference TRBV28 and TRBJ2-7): DVKVTQSSRYLVKRTGEKVFLECVQDMDHENMFWYRQDPGLGLRLIYFSYDVKMKEKGDIPEGYSVSREKKERFSLILESASTNQTSMYLCASSFTRQIYEQYFGPGTRLTVT.

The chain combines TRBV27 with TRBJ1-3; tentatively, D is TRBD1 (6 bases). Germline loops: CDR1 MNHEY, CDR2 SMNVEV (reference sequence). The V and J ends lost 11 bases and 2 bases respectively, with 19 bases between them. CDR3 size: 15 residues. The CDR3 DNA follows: TGTGCCCTCGACGCCGTCCAGGGGACTGGAAACACCATATATTTT. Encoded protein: CALDAVQGTGNTIYF.

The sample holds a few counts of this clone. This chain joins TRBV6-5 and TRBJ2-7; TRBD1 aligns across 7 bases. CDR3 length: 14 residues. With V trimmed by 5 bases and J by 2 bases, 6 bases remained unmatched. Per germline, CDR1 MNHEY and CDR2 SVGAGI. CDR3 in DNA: TGTGCCAGCAGTCCTCCGGGACAGACCTACGAGCAGTACTTC. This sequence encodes CASSPPGQTYEQYF.

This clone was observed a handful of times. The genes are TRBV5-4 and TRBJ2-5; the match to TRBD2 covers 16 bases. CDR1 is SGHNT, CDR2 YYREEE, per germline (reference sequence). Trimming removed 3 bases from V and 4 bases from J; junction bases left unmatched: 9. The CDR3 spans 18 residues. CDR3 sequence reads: CASSSGLAGGRPGETQYF. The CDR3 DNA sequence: TGTGCCAGCAGCTCGGGACTAGCGGGGGGGCGGCCCGGAGAGACCCAGTACTTC. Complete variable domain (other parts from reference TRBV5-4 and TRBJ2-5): ETGVTQSPTHLIKTRGQQVTLRCSSQSGHNTVSWYQQALGQGPQFIFQYYREEENGRGNFPPRFSGLQFPNYSSELNVNALELDDSALYLCASSSGLAGGRPGETQYFGPGTRLLVL.

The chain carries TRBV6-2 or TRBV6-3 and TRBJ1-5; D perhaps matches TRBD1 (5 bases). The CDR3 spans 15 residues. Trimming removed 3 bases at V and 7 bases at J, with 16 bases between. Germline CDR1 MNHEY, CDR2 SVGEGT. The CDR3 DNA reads TGTGCCAGCAGTTATACACCCCAGGGAAGCCAGCCCCAGCATTTT. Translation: CASSYTPQGSQPQHF.

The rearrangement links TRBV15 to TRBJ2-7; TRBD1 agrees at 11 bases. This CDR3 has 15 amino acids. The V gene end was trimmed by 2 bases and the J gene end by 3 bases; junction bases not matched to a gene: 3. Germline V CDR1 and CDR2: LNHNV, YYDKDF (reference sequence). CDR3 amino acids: CATSRPGTGGYEQYF. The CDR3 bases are TGTGCCACCAGCAGACCCGGGACAGGGGGCTACGAGCAGTACTTC.

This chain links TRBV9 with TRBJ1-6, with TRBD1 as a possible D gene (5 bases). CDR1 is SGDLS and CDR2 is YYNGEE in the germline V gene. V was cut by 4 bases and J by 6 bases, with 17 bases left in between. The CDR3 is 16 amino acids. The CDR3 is CASSPTPTVLNSPLHF. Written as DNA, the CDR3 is TGTGCCAGCAGCCCTACACCGACAGTTCTTAATTCACCCCTCCACTTT.